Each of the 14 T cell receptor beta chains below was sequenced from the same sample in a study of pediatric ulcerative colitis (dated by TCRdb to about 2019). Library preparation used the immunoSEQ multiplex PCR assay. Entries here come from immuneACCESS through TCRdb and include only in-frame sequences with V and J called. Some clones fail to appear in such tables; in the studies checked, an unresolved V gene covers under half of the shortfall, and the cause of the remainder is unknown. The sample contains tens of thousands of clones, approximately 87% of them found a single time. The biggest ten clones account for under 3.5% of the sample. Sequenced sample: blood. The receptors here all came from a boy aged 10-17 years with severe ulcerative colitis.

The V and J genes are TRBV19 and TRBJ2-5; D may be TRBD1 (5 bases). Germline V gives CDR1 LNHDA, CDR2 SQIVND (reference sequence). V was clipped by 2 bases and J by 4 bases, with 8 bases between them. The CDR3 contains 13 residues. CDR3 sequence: CASSITRGETQYF. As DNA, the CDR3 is TGTGCCAGTAGTATAACAAGGGGAGAGACCCAGTACTTC.

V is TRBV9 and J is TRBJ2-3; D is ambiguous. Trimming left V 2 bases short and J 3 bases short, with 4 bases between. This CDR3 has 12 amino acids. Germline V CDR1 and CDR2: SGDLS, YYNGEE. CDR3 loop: CASSVITDTQYF. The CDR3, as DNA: TGTGCCAGCAGCGTTATTACAGATACGCAGTATTTT. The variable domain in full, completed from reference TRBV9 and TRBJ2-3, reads DSGVTQTPKHLITATGQRVTLRCSPRSGDLSVYWYQQSLDQGLQFLIQYYNGEERAKGNILERFSAQQFPDLHSELNLSSLELGDSALYFCASSVITDTQYFGPGTRLTVL.

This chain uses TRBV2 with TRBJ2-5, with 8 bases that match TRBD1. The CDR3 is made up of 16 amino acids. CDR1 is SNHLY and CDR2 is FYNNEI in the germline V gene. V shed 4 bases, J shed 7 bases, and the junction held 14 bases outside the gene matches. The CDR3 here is CASSAISGQGAVTQYF. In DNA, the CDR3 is TGTGCCAGCAGTGCTATCTCAGGGCAGGGGGCGGTGACCCAGTACTTC.

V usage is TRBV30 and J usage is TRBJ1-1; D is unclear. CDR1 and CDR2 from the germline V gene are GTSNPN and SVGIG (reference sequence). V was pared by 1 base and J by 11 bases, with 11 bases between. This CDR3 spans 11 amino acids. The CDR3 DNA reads TGTGCCTGGAGTGAGAGGTTCTCCGCTTTCTTT. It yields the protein CAWSERFSAFF.

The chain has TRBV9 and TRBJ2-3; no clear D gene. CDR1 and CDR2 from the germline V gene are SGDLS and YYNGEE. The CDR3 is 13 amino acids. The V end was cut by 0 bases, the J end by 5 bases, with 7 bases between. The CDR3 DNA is TGTGCCAGCAGCGTAGAACCCTTAGATACGCAGTATTTT. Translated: CASSVEPLDTQYF.

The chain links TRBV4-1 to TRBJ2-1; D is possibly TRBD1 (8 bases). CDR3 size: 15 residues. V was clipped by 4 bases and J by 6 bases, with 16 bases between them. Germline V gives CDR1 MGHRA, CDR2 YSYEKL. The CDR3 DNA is TGCGCCAGCAGCCCAGGACAGGGCGGGGGCAATGAGCAGTTCTTC. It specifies CASSPGQGGGNEQFF.

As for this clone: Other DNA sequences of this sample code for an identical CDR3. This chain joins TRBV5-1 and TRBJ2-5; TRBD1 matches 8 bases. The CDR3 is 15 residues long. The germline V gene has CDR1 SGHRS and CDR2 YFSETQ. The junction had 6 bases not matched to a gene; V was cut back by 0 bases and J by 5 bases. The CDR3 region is CASSLAGRGQETQYF. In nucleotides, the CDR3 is TGCGCCAGCAGCTTGGCAGGCAGGGGGCAGGAGACCCAGTACTTC.

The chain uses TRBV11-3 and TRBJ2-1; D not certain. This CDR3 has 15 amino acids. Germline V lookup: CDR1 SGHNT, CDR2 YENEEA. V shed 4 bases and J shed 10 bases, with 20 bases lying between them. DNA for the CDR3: TGTGCCAGCAGCTCCAACTCGGCCTTTGCCCGAGAGCAGTTCTTC. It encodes CASSSNSAFAREQFF.

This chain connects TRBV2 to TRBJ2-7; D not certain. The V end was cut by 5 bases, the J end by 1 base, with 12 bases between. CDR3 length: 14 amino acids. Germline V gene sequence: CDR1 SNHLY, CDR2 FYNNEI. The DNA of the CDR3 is TGTGCCAGCAGTCCCGTCGCTGCGTCCTACGAGCAGTACTTC. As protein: CASSPVAASYEQYF. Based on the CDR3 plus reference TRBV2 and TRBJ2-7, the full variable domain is EPEVTQTPSHQVTQMGQEVILRCVPISNHLYFYWYRQILGQKVEFLVSFYNNEISEKSEIFDDQFSVERPDGSNFTLKIRSTKLEDSAMYFCASSPVAASYEQYFGPGTRLTVT.

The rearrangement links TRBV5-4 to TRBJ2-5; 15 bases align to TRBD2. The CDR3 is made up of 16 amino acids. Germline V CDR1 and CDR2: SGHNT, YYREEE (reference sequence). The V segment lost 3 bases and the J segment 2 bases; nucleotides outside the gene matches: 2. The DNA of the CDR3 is TGTGCCAGCAGCTCGGGACTAGCGGGAGGACAAGAGACCCAGTACTTC. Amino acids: CASSSGLAGGQETQYF.

The CDR3 sequence is CASSLAGFQPQHF. The CDR3 DNA reads TGTGCCAGCAGTTTAGCAGGGTTTCAGCCCCAGCATTTT. The genes are TRBV27 and TRBJ1-5, with TRBD1 as a possible D gene (5 bases). V was cut by 2 bases and J by 6 bases, with 8 bases left in between. Per the germline V gene, CDR1 is MNHEY and CDR2 is SMNVEV (reference sequence). This CDR3 region has 13 residues.

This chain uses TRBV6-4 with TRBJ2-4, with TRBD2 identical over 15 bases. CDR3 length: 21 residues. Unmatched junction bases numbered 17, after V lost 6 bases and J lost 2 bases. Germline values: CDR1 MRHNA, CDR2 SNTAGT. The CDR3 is CASRDDTGLAGGPLTKNIQYF. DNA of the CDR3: TGTGCCAGCAGAGACGATACCGGACTAGCGGGAGGGCCGTTAACCAAAAACATTCAGTACTTC.

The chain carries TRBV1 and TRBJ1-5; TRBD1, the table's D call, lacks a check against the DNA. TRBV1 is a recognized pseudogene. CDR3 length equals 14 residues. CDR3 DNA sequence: TGCACCAGCAGCCAAACAGGGGGCAATCAGCCCCAGCATTTT. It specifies CTSSQTGGNQPQHF.

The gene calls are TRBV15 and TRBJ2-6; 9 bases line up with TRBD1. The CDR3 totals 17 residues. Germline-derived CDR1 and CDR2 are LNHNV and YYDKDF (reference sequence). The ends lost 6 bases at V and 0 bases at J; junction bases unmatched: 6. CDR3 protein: CATSEDRGPSGANVLTF. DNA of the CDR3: TGTGCCACCAGTGAGGACAGGGGCCCCTCTGGGGCCAACGTCCTGACTTTC.